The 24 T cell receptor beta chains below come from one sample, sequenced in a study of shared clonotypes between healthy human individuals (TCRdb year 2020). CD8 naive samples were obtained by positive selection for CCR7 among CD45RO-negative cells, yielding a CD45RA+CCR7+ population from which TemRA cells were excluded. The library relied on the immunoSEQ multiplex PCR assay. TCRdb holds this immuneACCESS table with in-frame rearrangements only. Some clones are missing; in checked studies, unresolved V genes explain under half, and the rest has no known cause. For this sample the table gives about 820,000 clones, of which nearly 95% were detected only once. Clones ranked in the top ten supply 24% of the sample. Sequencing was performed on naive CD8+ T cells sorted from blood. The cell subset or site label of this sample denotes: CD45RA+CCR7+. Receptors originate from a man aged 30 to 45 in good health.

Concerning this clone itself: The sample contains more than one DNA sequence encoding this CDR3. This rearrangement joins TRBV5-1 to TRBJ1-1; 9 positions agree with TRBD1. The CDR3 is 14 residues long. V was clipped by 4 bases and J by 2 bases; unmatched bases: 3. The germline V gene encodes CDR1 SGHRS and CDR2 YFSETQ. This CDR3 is CASSVGQGNTEAFF. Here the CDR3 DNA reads TGCGCCAGCAGCGTGGGACAGGGCAACACTGAAGCTTTCTTT. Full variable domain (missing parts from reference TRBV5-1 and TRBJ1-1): KAGVTQTPRYLIKTRGQQVTLSCSPISGHRSVSWYQQTPGQGLQFLFEYFSETQRNKGNFPGRFSGRQFSNSRSEMNVSTLELGDSALYLCASSVGQGNTEAFFGQGTRLTVV.

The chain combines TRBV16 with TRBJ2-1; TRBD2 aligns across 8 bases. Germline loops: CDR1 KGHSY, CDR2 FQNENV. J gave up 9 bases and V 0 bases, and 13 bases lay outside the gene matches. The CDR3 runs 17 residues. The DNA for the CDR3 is TGTGCCAGCAGCCAATCGTCGCTAGCGGGTGCTCGGCCTGAGCAGTTCTTC. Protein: CASSQSSLAGARPEQFF.

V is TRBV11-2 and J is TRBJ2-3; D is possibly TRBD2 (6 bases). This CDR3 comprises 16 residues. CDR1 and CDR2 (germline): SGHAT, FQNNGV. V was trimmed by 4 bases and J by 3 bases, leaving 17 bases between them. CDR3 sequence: CASSSSSAQRTDTQYF. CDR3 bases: TGTGCCAGCAGCTCCTCTAGCGCTCAGAGGACAGATACGCAGTATTTT.

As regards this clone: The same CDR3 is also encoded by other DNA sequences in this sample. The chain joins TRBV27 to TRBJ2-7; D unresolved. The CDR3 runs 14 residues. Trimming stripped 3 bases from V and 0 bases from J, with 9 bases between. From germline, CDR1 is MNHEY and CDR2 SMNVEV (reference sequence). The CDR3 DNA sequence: TGTGCCAGCAGTTTCGGACGGAGCTCCTACGAGCAGTACTTC. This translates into CASSFGRSSYEQYF.

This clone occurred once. The DNA for the CDR3 is TGTGCCAGCAGCCATTTCGACAGGGAGGGTCAGCCCCAGCATTTT. This gives the protein CASSHFDREGQPQHF. V gene TRBV5-5 combines with J gene TRBJ1-5, with 7 bases aligning to TRBD1. The trim removed 4 bases at V and 6 bases at J, leaving 10 bases unmatched. Germline-derived CDR1 and CDR2 are SGHKS and YYEKEE (reference sequence). This CDR3 is built from 15 residues.

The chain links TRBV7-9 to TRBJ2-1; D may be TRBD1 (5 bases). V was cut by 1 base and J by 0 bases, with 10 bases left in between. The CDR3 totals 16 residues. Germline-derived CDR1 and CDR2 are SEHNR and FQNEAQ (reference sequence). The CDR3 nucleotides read TGTGCCAGCAGCTTAGAAGGGGCCAGCTCCTACAATGAGCAGTTCTTC. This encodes CASSLEGASSYNEQFF.

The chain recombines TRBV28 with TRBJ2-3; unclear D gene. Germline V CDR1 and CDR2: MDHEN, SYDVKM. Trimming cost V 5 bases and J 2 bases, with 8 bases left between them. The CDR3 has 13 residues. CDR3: CASSVGYTDTQYF. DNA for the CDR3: TGTGCCAGCAGTGTTGGTTACACAGATACGCAGTATTTT.

The CDR3 sequence is CASSPPVGGSEEQYF. In nucleotides, the CDR3 is TGTGCCAGCTCACCACCGGTCGGGGGATCGGAAGAGCAGTACTTC. The chain combines TRBV18 with TRBJ2-7; the D gene is possibly TRBD2 (6 bases). The CDR3 covers 15 residues. V shed 0 bases and J shed 7 bases, with 16 bases lying between them. Germline values: CDR1 KGHSH, CDR2 LQKENI.

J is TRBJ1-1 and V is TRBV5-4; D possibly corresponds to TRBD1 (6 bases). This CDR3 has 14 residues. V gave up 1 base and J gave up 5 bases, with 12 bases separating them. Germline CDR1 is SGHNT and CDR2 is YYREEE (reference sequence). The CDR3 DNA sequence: TGTGCCAGCAGCTTGACACAGGGTCAGACTGAAGCTTTCTTT. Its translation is CASSLTQGQTEAFF.

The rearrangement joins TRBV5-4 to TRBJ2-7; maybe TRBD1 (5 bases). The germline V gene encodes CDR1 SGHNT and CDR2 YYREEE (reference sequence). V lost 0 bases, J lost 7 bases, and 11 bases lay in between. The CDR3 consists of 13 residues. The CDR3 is CASSLGLGQEQYF. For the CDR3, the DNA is TGTGCCAGCAGCTTGGGGCTGGGGCAAGAGCAGTACTTC.

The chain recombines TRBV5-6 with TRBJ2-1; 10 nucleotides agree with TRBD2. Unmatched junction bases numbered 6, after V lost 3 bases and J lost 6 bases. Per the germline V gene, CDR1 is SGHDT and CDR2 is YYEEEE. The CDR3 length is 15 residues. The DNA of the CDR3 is TGTGCCAGCAGCTCCAGCGGGAGGGTCGTCAATGAGCAGTTCTTC. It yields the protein CASSSSGRVVNEQFF.

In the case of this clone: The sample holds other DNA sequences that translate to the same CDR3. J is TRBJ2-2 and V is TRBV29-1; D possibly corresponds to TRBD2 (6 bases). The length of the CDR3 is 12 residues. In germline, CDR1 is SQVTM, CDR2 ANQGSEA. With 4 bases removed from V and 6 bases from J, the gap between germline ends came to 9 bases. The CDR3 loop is CSVGRVAGELFF. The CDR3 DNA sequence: TGCAGCGTTGGGAGGGTGGCCGGGGAGCTGTTTTTT.

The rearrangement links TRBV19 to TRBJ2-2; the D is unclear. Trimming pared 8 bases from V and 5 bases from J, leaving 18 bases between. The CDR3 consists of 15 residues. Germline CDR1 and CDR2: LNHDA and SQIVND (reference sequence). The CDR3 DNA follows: TGTGCCAGTTCTACCCGGGCAGTTATTACCGGGGAGCTGTTTTTT. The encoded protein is CASSTRAVITGELFF. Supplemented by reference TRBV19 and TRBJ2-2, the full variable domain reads DGGITQSPKYLFRKEGQNVTLSCEQNLNHDAMYWYRQDPGQGLRLIYYSQIVNDFQKGDIAEGYSVSREKKESFPLTVTSAQKNPTAFYLCASSTRAVITGELFFGEGSRLTVL.

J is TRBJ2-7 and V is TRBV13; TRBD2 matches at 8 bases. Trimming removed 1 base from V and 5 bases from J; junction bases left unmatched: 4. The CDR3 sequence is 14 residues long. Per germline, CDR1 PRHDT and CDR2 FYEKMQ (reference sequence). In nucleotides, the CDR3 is TGTGCCAGCAGCTTAGCGCTCGGGAGGGACGAGCAGTACTTC. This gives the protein CASSLALGRDEQYF. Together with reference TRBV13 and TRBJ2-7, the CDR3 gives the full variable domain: AAGVIQSPRHLIKEKRETATLKCYPIPRHDTVYWYQQGPGQDPQFLISFYEKMQSDKGSIPDRFSAQQFSDYHSELNMSSLELGDSALYFCASSLALGRDEQYFGPGTRLTVT.

The CDR3 reads CASSYGGPGDTQYF. The CDR3 DNA follows: TGTGCCAGCTCGTATGGAGGGCCGGGGGATACGCAGTATTTT. The chain has TRBV18 and TRBJ2-3; possible D gene TRBD2, 6 bases. This CDR3 spans 14 amino acids. The ends were cut back, 6 bases at V and 6 bases at J, with 16 bases in the middle. Germline V gives CDR1 KGHSH, CDR2 LQKENI.

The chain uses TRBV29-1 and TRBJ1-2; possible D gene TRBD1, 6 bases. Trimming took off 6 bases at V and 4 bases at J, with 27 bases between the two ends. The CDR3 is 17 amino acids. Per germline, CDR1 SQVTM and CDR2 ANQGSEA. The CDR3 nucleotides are TGCAGCGTAAGAATATGGACAGTCGAAACTTCGGGCTATGGCTACACCTTC. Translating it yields CSVRIWTVETSGYGYTF.

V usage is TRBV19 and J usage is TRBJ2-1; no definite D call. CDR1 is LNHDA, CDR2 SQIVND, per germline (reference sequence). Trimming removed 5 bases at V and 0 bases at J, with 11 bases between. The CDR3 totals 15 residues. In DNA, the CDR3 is TGTGCCAGTAGTTTCGAGATGAGCTCCTACAATGAGCAGTTCTTC. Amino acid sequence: CASSFEMSSYNEQFF.

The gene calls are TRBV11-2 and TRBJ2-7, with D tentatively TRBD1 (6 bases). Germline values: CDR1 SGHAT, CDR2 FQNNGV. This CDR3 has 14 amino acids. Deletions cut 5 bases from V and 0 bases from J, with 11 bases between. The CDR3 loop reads CASSTWTDSYEQYF. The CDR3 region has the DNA TGTGCCAGCAGCACCTGGACAGACTCCTACGAGCAGTACTTC.

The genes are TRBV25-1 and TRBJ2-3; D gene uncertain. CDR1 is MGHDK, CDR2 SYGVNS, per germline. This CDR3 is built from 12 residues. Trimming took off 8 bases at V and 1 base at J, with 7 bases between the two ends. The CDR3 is CASLSGTDTQYF. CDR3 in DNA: TGTGCCAGCCTTTCGGGCACAGATACGCAGTATTTT.

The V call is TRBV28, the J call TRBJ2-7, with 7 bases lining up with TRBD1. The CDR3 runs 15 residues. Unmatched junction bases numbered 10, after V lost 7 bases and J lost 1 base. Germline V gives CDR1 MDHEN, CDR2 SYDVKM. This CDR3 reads CASKLIGTASYEQYF. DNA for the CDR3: TGTGCCAGCAAGCTCATCGGGACAGCGTCCTACGAGCAGTACTTC.

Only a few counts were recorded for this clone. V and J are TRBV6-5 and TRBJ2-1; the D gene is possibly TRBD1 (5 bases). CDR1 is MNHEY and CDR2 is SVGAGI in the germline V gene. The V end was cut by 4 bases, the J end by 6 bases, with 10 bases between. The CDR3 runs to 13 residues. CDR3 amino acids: CASSLSRVNEQFF. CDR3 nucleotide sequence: TGTGCCAGCAGTTTATCCAGGGTCAATGAGCAGTTCTTC.

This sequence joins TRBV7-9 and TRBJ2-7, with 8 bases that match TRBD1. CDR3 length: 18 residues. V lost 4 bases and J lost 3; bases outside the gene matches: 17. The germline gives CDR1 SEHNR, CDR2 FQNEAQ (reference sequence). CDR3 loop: CASSSPYPGTGGLYEQYF. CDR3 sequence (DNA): TGTGCCAGCAGCTCACCTTACCCGGGGACAGGTGGACTCTACGAGCAGTACTTC.

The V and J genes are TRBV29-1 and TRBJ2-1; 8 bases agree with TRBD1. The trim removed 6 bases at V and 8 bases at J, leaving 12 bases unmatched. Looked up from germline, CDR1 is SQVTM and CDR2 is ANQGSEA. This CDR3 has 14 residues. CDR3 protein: CSVADRDEGDEQFF. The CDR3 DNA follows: TGCAGCGTGGCGGACAGGGACGAGGGAGATGAGCAGTTCTTC.

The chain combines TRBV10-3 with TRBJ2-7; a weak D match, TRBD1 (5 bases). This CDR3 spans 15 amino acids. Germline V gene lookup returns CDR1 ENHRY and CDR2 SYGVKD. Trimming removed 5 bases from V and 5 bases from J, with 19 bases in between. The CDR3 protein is CAISPLQGEKNEQYF. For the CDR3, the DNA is TGTGCCATCAGTCCACTCCAGGGTGAAAAAAACGAGCAGTACTTC.